Following are 2 T cell receptor beta chains from one sample sequenced in a study of OX40 agonist ivuxolimab in advanced cancers. Clones were sequenced by immunoSEQ multiplex PCR, and TCRdb holds only the in-frame ones, with some missing. This sample has 55,000 to 70,000 clones, with approximately 80% found just once. The material sequenced was CD4+ or CD8+ T cells sorted from blood, taken in a trial of the OX40 agonist ivuxolimab. The receptors originated from an adult with an advanced solid tumor such as melanoma, head and neck, liver or kidney cancer.

The rearrangement links TRBV4-1 to TRBJ2-3; D uncertain. Trimming shortened V by 0 bases and J by 6 bases, and 4 bases separated the two germline ends. CDR1 is MGHRA, CDR2 YSYEKL, per germline. The CDR3 covers 12 residues. CDR3 in DNA: TGCGCCAGCAGCCAAGATCACGATACGCAGTATTTT. Protein sequence: CASSQDHDTQYF.

The V call is TRBV18, the J call TRBJ1-1; TRBD1 matches 7 bases. V shed 2 bases, J shed 3 bases, and the junction held 9 bases outside the gene matches. The CDR3 sequence is 16 residues long. Germline lookup yields CDR1 KGHSH and CDR2 LQKENI. Here the CDR3 DNA reads TGTGCCAGCTCACCAAGGCAGGGGGTATCTCACACTGAAGCTTTCTTT. This sequence encodes CASSPRQGVSHTEAFF.